This passage covers 5 T cell receptor beta chains from one sample sequenced in a study of beta chain features in type 1 diabetes listed by TCRdb under 2018. Overall study outcomes, separate from this receptor: Type 1 diabetes patients showed a moderate but significant shortening of TCRB CDR3 length in all four CD4+ subsets.

The library was made by the immunoSEQ multiplex PCR assay. The entire amount of isolated RNA was reverse transcribed using the High Capacity cDNA Reverse Transcription Kit, so the sequenced TCRB transcripts were expressed ones. Drawn from immuneACCESS, this table holds only the in-frame rearrangements with V and J called that TCRdb kept. Clones are partly lost; checked studies trace under half to an unresolved V gene and leave the rest unexplained. Across this sample there are tens of thousands of clones, with more than 45% seen only once. Roughly 0.35% of the sample goes to the ten largest clones. These TCRs' antigens remain unknown. The specimen sequenced was stem cell memory CD4+ T cells from blood. The intended sense of this specimen's cell subset or site label: stem cell-like memory CD4+ T cells. Receptors were obtained from a man between 18 and 29 years old with type 1 diabetes.

V is TRBV9 and J is TRBJ2-5; 7 nucleotides match TRBD2. The CDR3 is made up of 15 amino acids. CDR1 is SGDLS, CDR2 YYNGEE, per germline. Losses at the gene ends were 1 base for V and 4 bases for J; bases not matched to a gene: 7. CDR3 sequence (DNA): TGTGCCAGCAGCGTACAGTCAACGGGAGGAGAGACCCAGTACTTC. This gives the protein CASSVQSTGGETQYF.

The chain employs TRBV6-1 and TRBJ2-1, with 7 nucleotides matching TRBD2. This CDR3 spans 15 amino acids. Germline loops: CDR1 MNHNS, CDR2 SASEGT. V lost 3 bases, J lost 2 bases, and 4 bases stayed unmatched. The CDR3 loop is CASSESSGAYNEQFF. The CDR3 coding sequence is TGTGCCAGCAGTGAGTCTAGCGGAGCCTACAATGAGCAGTTCTTC.

This chain connects TRBV5-1 to TRBJ2-3, with D unresolved. V gave up 4 bases and J gave up 6 bases, with 9 bases separating them. Germline V gene sequence: CDR1 SGHRS, CDR2 YFSETQ. The CDR3 extends over 12 amino acids. CDR3 loop: CASSLRADTQYF. The CDR3 bases are TGCGCCAGCAGCCTTAGAGCTGATACGCAGTATTTT.

The chain employs TRBV7-2 and TRBJ2-5; D is unresolved. Trimming removed 8 bases at V and 0 bases at J, with 7 bases between. Germline V lookup: CDR1 SGHTA, CDR2 FQGNSA. The CDR3 covers 12 residues. The CDR3 spells CASLAHQETQYF. The CDR3 region has the DNA TGTGCCAGCCTTGCGCACCAAGAGACCCAGTACTTC.

The chain uses TRBV7-9 and TRBJ2-3, with 8 bases aligning to TRBD2. Trimming removed 5 bases from V and 2 bases from J; junction bases left unmatched: 3. CDR1 and CDR2 from the germline V gene are SEHNR and FQNEAQ (reference sequence). The CDR3 consists of 14 residues. CDR3 amino acids: CASSVSGNTDTQYF. CDR3 sequence (DNA): TGTGCCAGCAGCGTTAGCGGGAACACAGATACGCAGTATTTT.